This passage covers 29 T cell receptor beta chains from one sample sequenced in a study of cytomegalovirus exposure and HLA in healthy donors. With 60 Vbeta and 13 Jbeta primers, the PCR was carried out. TCRdb's copy holds only in-frame clones and misses some; the assay was immunoSEQ multiplex PCR. The sample includes about 270,000 clones, roughly 85% of them seen just once. What was sequenced was PBMCs. All receptors derive from a man aged 35 to 55 in good health and CMV-seropositive.

The rearrangement uses TRBV6-1 and TRBJ2-2; D not resolved. CDR1 MNHNS and CDR2 SASEGT come from the germline V gene. V lost 6 bases and J lost 3, with 5 bases in between. This CDR3 region has 12 residues. CDR3: CASRFDTGELFF. DNA of the CDR3: TGTGCCAGCAGGTTCGACACCGGGGAGCTGTTTTTT.

The CDR3 DNA is TGTGCCAGCAGCTTGGTACCGACGGGCTACAATGAGCAGTTCTTC. Protein: CASSLVPTGYNEQFF. The chain carries TRBV5-6 and TRBJ2-1; D remains ambiguous. This CDR3 region has 15 residues. CDR1 SGHDT and CDR2 YYEEEE come from the germline V gene. V lost 0 bases and J 3 bases, leaving 10 bases between the germline ends.

The chain combines TRBV4-1 with TRBJ1-2, with TRBD1 identical over 7 bases. From germline, CDR1 is MGHRA and CDR2 YSYEKL. V lost 1 base, J lost 2 bases, and 4 bases stayed unmatched. The CDR3 has 15 amino acids. The CDR3 sequence is CASSQGSGGNYGYTF. CDR3 coding DNA: TGCGCCAGCAGCCAAGGTTCAGGGGGAAACTATGGCTACACCTTC.

Here the CDR3 reads CSVRLAGSSYEQYF. CDR3 coding DNA: TGCAGCGTACGACTAGCGGGGAGCTCCTACGAGCAGTACTTC. The rearrangement uses TRBV29-1 and TRBJ2-5, with TRBD2 matching 11 bases. The end of the DNA aligns better with TRBJ2-7, so the J call may be wrong. This CDR3 spans 14 amino acids. Germline V gene lookup returns CDR1 SQVTM and CDR2 ANQGSEA.

The chain is built from TRBV2 and TRBJ2-1, with D tentatively TRBD2 (5 bases). The CDR3 is 14 amino acids. Trimming left V 4 bases short and J 9 bases short, with 16 bases between. CDR1 and CDR2 (germline): SNHLY, FYNNEI. DNA of the CDR3: TGTGCCAGCAGTGGGCATCTAGAGGGAAGTGAGCAGTTCTTC. Amino acids: CASSGHLEGSEQFF.

The chain employs TRBV19 and TRBJ1-2; D perhaps matches TRBD1 (6 bases). Germline CDR1 is LNHDA and CDR2 is SQIVND (reference sequence). Deletions cut 4 bases from V and 6 bases from J, with 21 bases between. The CDR3 runs 16 residues. The CDR3 bases are TGTGCCAGTAGTACGCGTCGGACGGACAGAAGCAATGGCTACACCTTC. Its translation: CASSTRRTDRSNGYTF.

V usage is TRBV15 and J usage is TRBJ2-3; 8 nucleotides match TRBD1. The CDR3 loop spans 16 amino acids. Germline lookup yields CDR1 LNHNV and CDR2 YYDKDF (reference sequence). The V and J ends lost 2 bases and 1 base, in that order; junction bases with no gene match: 5. The CDR3 here is CATSRLGGQGTDTQYF. CDR3 bases: TGTGCCACCAGCAGATTGGGGGGACAGGGCACAGATACGCAGTATTTT.

The chain has TRBV29-1 and TRBJ1-5, with TRBD1 as a possible D gene (5 bases). Germline lookup yields CDR1 SQVTM and CDR2 ANQGSEA. Deletions cut 7 bases from V and 6 bases from J, with 19 bases between. This CDR3 has 14 amino acids. The CDR3 DNA reads TGCAGCGCCAGGGAGACCTGGGAGGGTCAGCCCCAGCATTTT. It yields the protein CSARETWEGQPQHF.

The J gene is TRBJ2-3, the V gene TRBV19; 12 bases are shared with TRBD2. The length of the CDR3 is 14 residues. J lost 6 bases, V lost 6 bases, and 4 bases had no gene match. Germline V gives CDR1 LNHDA, CDR2 SQIVND (reference sequence). The CDR3 protein is CASRTSGSWDTQYF. The CDR3 bases are TGTGCCAGTAGGACTAGCGGGAGTTGGGATACGCAGTATTTT. Full variable domain (rest looked up from reference TRBV19 and TRBJ2-3): DGGITQSPKYLFRKEGQNVTLSCEQNLNHDAMYWYRQDPGQGLRLIYYSQIVNDFQKGDIAEGYSVSREKKESFPLTVTSAQKNPTAFYLCASRTSGSWDTQYFGPGTRLTVL.

The rearrangement links TRBV6-4 to TRBJ1-2; unclear D gene. V gave up 2 bases and J gave up 4 bases, with 8 bases separating them. Germline V gives CDR1 MRHNA, CDR2 SNTAGT. This CDR3 region has 13 residues. CDR3 DNA sequence: TGTGCCAGCAGTGACGTGGTCGGCTATGGCTACACCTTC. Protein: CASSDVVGYGYTF.

The rearrangement joins TRBV9 to TRBJ2-5; 12 bases fit TRBD1. There are 16 residues in the CDR3. Germline V gives CDR1 SGDLS, CDR2 YYNGEE. J lost 5 bases, V lost 4 bases, and 9 bases had no gene match. CDR3 bases: TGTGCCAGCAGCAAAACAGGGACAGGGGGCGTCGAGACCCAGTACTTC. Encoded protein: CASSKTGTGGVETQYF.

This chain connects TRBV30 to TRBJ2-7, with D uncertain. This CDR3 has 15 amino acids. Trimming stripped 1 base from V and 5 bases from J, with 18 bases between. The germline gives CDR1 GTSNPN, CDR2 SVGIG (reference sequence). Written as DNA, the CDR3 is TGTGCCTGGAGTGCAGACAATATCTCAACCGACGAGCAGTACTTC. Translating it yields CAWSADNISTDEQYF.

The V call is TRBV7-9, the J call TRBJ2-4; D might be TRBD1 (7 bases). This CDR3 contains 16 residues. In germline, CDR1 is SEHNR, CDR2 FQNEAQ (reference sequence). V lost 5 bases and J 4 bases, leaving 18 bases between the germline ends. CDR3 coding DNA: TGTGCCAGCAGCCCCTGGGGGGAGACAGGGAAAAACATTCAGTACTTC. Its translation: CASSPWGETGKNIQYF.

CDR3 nucleotide sequence: TGCGCCAGCAGCTTGGGTGGGACAGGGATATACGAGCAGTACTTC. Protein sequence: CASSLGGTGIYEQYF. The chain couples TRBV5-1 to TRBJ2-7, with 9 bases identical to TRBD1. The CDR3 has 15 residues. The germline V gene has CDR1 SGHRS and CDR2 YFSETQ. The V gene end was trimmed by 0 bases and the J gene end by 4 bases; junction bases not matched to a gene: 5.

The chain employs TRBV5-1 and TRBJ2-7, with 9 bases identical to TRBD1. The V and J ends lost 3 bases and 2 bases, in that order; junction bases with no gene match: 9. Germline-derived CDR1 and CDR2 are SGHRS and YFSETQ. The CDR3 contains 16 residues. CDR3 region: CASSSLGQGTPYEQYF. The CDR3 DNA follows: TGCGCCAGCAGCTCCCTCGGACAGGGGACACCCTACGAGCAGTACTTC.

This chain connects TRBV27 to TRBJ2-3, with D unresolved. Germline lookup yields CDR1 MNHEY and CDR2 SMNVEV (reference sequence). The ends were cut back, 2 bases at V and 0 bases at J, with 6 bases in the middle. The CDR3 covers 14 residues. As DNA, the CDR3 is TGTGCCAGCAGTTTAACGGTTAGCACAGATACGCAGTATTTT. Its translation: CASSLTVSTDTQYF.

This chain uses TRBV4-1 with TRBJ1-3, with D unclear. The CDR3 is made up of 18 amino acids. V was clipped by 4 bases and J by 0 bases, with 19 bases between them. CDR1 and CDR2 (germline): MGHRA, YSYEKL. The CDR3 region is CASSPIGGVISSGNTIYF. The CDR3 DNA sequence: TGCGCCAGCAGCCCCATCGGAGGAGTAATTAGCTCTGGAAACACCATATATTTT.

This clone was seen a handful of times. This chain links TRBV27 with TRBJ1-1, with D uncertain. Germline CDR1 reads MNHEY; CDR2 reads SMNVEV (reference sequence). With 4 bases removed from V and 7 bases from J, the gap between germline ends came to 10 bases. The length of the CDR3 is 12 residues. The CDR3 DNA reads TGTGCCAGCAGTTCCGCATCGGGTGAAGCTTTCTTT. This sequence encodes CASSSASGEAFF.

The chain has TRBV7-2 and TRBJ2-7; D might be TRBD1 (6 bases). This CDR3 spans 15 amino acids. CDR1 is SGHTA and CDR2 is FQGNSA in the germline V gene. Trimming took 2 bases from V and 3 from J, leaving 14 bases between them. This chain's CDR3 is CASSLSGDPIYEQYF. The CDR3 nucleotides read TGTGCCAGCAGCTTATCAGGGGATCCCATCTACGAGCAGTACTTC.

The V gene is TRBV5-8, the J gene TRBJ2-1; 7 nucleotides agree with TRBD1. Germline assignment: CDR1 SGHTS and CDR2 YDEGEE. The CDR3 has 15 amino acids. Unmatched junction bases numbered 6, after V lost 4 bases and J lost 2 bases. CDR3 loop: CASSLDRRAYNEQFF. The CDR3 DNA is TGTGCCAGCAGCCTGGACAGGAGAGCCTACAATGAGCAGTTCTTC. The complete variable domain, with remaining parts taken from reference TRBV5-8 and TRBJ2-1, reads EAGVTQSPTHLIKTRGQQATLRCSPISGHTSVYWYQQALGLGLQFLLWYDEGEERNRGNFPPRFSGRQFPNYSSELNVNALELEDSALYLCASSLDRRAYNEQFFGPGTRLTVL.

The V call is TRBV7-2, the J call TRBJ1-5, with 7 bases fitting TRBD1. CDR1 and CDR2 (germline): SGHTA, FQGNSA. The CDR3 covers 15 residues. V lost 1 base, J lost 4 bases, and 4 bases stayed unmatched. The CDR3 bases are TGTGCCAGCAGCTTAGTTTCGGGACAGAATCAGCCCCAGCATTTT. Translated: CASSLVSGQNQPQHF.

The rearrangement links TRBV2 to TRBJ1-5; possibly TRBD1 for D (5 bases). Deletions cut 4 bases from V and 0 bases from J, with 10 bases between. The CDR3 extends over 15 amino acids. From germline, CDR1 is SNHLY and CDR2 FYNNEI. The chain's CDR3 is CASSATTVSNQPQHF. CDR3 bases: TGTGCCAGCAGTGCGACGACAGTTAGCAATCAGCCCCAGCATTTT.

The chain couples TRBV5-1 to TRBJ2-7; TRBD1 matches 8 bases. The germline CDR1 and CDR2 sequences are SGHRS and YFSETQ. Germline trimming cut 4 bases from V and 2 bases from J; bases unmatched to any gene: 5. The CDR3 extends over 14 amino acids. CDR3 protein: CASSLPDRAYEQYF. The DNA of the CDR3 is TGCGCCAGCAGCCTACCGGACAGGGCCTACGAGCAGTACTTC.

The chain couples TRBV27 to TRBJ2-7; 9 positions match TRBD1. Germline-derived CDR1 and CDR2 are MNHEY and SMNVEV (reference sequence). The ends lost 8 bases at V and 6 bases at J; junction bases unmatched: 5. The CDR3 runs to 12 residues. The chain's CDR3 is CASWDRVTEQYF. The CDR3 nucleotides read TGTGCCAGCTGGGACAGGGTAACCGAGCAGTACTTC.

About this clone itself: One end of the junction fails to match germline, which may point to a read error. V gene TRBV7-9 combines with J gene TRBJ2-7; TRBD1 matches 7 bases. The CDR3 length is 16 residues. CDR1 and CDR2 from the germline V gene are SEHNR and FQNEAQ (reference sequence). The CDR3 DNA reads TGTGCCAGCAGCTTAGCGATCGGGGACAGTGCCTACGGGCAGTACTTC. Translated: CASSLAIGDSAYGQYF.

This clone was found once. The chain employs TRBV27 and TRBJ2-7, with 7 bases aligning to TRBD2. Germline lookup yields CDR1 MNHEY and CDR2 SMNVEV (reference sequence). V lost 0 bases, J lost 3 bases, and 8 bases stayed unmatched. This CDR3 spans 16 amino acids. The chain's CDR3 is CASSLSPSGLFYEQYF. For the CDR3, the DNA is TGTGCCAGCAGTTTATCGCCTAGCGGTCTTTTCTACGAGCAGTACTTC.

The V and J genes are TRBV2 and TRBJ2-1; tentatively, D is TRBD2 (6 bases). This CDR3 is built from 16 residues. V was clipped by 3 bases and J by 8 bases, with 20 bases between them. Germline V gives CDR1 SNHLY, CDR2 FYNNEI. The CDR3 loop reads CASSDPSGSRGDEQFF. As DNA, the CDR3 is TGTGCCAGCAGTGATCCAAGCGGGTCTAGGGGAGATGAGCAGTTCTTC.

The chain carries TRBV19 and TRBJ2-1; 13 bases line up with TRBD2. CDR1 LNHDA and CDR2 SQIVND come from the germline V gene (reference sequence). Trimming at V came to 5 bases and at J to 5 bases, leaving 6 bases not matched to a gene. This CDR3 has 16 amino acids. The CDR3 region has the DNA TGTGCCAGTAGTTTGGCCGGGACTAGCGGGGACAATGAGCAGTTCTTC. Its translation: CASSLAGTSGDNEQFF.

This chain connects TRBV9 to TRBJ2-5, with a possible D match to TRBD1 (5 bases). CDR3 size: 14 residues. The V gene lost 0 bases and the J gene lost 5 bases, with 11 bases spanning the gap. Germline values: CDR1 SGDLS, CDR2 YYNGEE. This CDR3 is CASSVGSGMETQYF. The DNA of the CDR3 is TGTGCCAGCAGCGTAGGTTCAGGGATGGAGACCCAGTACTTC.